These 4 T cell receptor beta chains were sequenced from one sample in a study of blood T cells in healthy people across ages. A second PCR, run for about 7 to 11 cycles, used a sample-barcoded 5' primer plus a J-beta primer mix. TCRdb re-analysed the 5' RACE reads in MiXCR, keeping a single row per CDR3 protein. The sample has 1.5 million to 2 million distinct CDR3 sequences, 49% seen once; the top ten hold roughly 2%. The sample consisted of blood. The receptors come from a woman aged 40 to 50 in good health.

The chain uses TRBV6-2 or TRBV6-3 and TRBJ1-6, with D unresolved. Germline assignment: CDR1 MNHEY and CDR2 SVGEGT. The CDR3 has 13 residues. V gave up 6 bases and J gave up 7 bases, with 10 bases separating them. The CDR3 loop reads CASRLPGNSPLHF. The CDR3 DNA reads TGTGCCAGCAGACTACCAGGAAATTCACCCCTCCACTTT.

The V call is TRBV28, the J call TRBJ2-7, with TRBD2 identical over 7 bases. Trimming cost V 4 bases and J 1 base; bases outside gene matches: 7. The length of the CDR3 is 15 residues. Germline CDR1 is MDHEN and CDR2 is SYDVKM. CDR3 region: CASSSEGRGSYEQYF. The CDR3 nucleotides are TGTGCCAGCAGTTCCGAGGGGCGGGGGTCCTACGAGCAGTACTTC.

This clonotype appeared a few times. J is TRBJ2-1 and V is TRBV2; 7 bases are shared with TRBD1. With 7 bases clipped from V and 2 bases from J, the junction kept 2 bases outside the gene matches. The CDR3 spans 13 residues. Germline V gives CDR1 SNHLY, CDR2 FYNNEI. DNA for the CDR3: TGTGCCAGCATTGGACAGGCCTACAATGAGCAGTTCTTC. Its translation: CASIGQAYNEQFF.

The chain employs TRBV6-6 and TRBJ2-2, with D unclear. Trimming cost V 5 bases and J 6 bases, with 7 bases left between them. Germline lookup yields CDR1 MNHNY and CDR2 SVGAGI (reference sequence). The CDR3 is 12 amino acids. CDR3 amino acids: CASSQPAGELFF. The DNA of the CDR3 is TGTGCCAGCAGTCAGCCCGCCGGGGAGCTGTTTTTT.